This T cell receptor beta chain is from a study of blood T cell repertoires in COVID-19. Study information: Samples taken during acute and convalescent COVID-19 were collected in the United States, Italy and Spain.

CDR3 length: 15 amino acids. The V gene's germline CDR1 is LNHDA and CDR2 SQIVND (reference sequence). V dropped 4 bases and J dropped 4 bases, with 14 bases sitting between them. The protocol was immunoSEQ multiplex PCR, while the TCRdb copy is restricted to in-frame clones and leaves out a portion. Among 63,000 or so clones, about 84% were seen once, and the ten largest hold approximately 39%. The sequence was collected from a human donor in a cohort sampled during active COVID-19. The chain links TRBV19 to TRBJ1-5; no clear D gene. The material sequenced was peripheral blood. CDR3 loop: CASSKVGGINQPQHF. The CDR3 coding sequence is TGTGCCAGTAGTAAGGTCGGAGGGATTAATCAGCCCCAGCATTTT.